This TCR beta chain was sequenced during a study of T cell repertoires in cytomegalovirus infection. Study in general: CMV infection and matching HLA type were both indicated by public TCR beta signatures.

TCRdb ran MiXCR on the reads and lists one entry per CDR3 protein. The profile shows about 78,000 distinct CDR3 sequences, around 42% of them singletons. Worth noting for this clonotype: Its antigen is not known.

Germline V gene lookup returns CDR1 SGHVS and CDR2 FQNEAQ. The V and J ends lost 5 bases and 5 bases respectively, with 18 bases between them. The CDR3 runs 15 residues. Sequencing was performed on CD8+ T cells from cultured PBMCs, taken from culture after CMV antigen stimulation. This chain links TRBV7-8 with TRBJ2-5; either TRBD1 or TRBD2 may fit D (5 bases each). The source of this sequence is a human donor in good health (CMV status not recorded). Some clones in this sample may be carry-over from other donors' samples. The CDR3 loop is CASSMWDGDAETQYF. CDR3 sequence (DNA): TGTGCCAGCAGCATGTGGGACGGCGACGCGGAGACCCAGTACTTC.